This T cell receptor beta chain was sequenced during a study of T-cell memory formation after mild COVID-19. The overall study: Largely, TCR clusters stayed within a single donor.

From germline, CDR1 is MNHEY and CDR2 SVGAGI. Trimming cost V 2 bases and J 2 bases, with 11 bases left between them. The CDR3 sequence is 15 residues long. TCRdb called the 5' RACE reads again in MiXCR, with one record for every CDR3 protein. The sample yields some 280,000 distinct CDR3 sequences, 15% to 20% seen once. This clonotype was picked up a small number of times. This chain uses TRBV6-5 with TRBJ2-3; D is unresolved. The receptor comes from a man between 18 and 35 years old who had mild COVID-19 (a few samples of this study predate the infection). Cell type and time point are not known. The material sequenced was PBMCs or a T cell subset sorted from them (not recorded which). The CDR3 DNA sequence: TGTGCCAGCAGTTACCTCGGCGGCCCCACAGATACGCAGTATTTT. Its protein product is CASSYLGGPTDTQYF.